This TCR beta chain was identified during a study of graft-versus-host responses after intestinal transplantation. The germline V and J ends were trimmed by 0 bases and 0 bases, with 13 bases remaining between them. Germline loops: CDR1 SGHRS, CDR2 YFSETQ. This CDR3 has 17 amino acids. A few counts support this clone. Its antigen remains unidentified. Repertoires were generated with immunoSEQ multiplex PCR, while TCRdb's copy carries only in-frame clones and drops some. There are approximately 94,000 clones in the sample; roughly 87% occur only once, and around 0.86% lies in the top ten. The chain is built from TRBV5-1 and TRBJ1-3; TRBD1 is a possible D gene (6 bases). The sequencing used unstimulated CD4+ T cells sorted from spleen or lymph node cells, collected before transplant. The receptor comes from a human donor who was the organ donor for an intestinal transplant. The CDR3 region is CASSLGTAILSGNTIYF. The DNA for the CDR3 is TGCGCCAGCAGCTTGGGGACAGCAATCCTCTCTGGAAACACCATATATTTT.